Listed here are 25 T cell receptor beta chains from one sample, sequenced in a study of cytomegalovirus exposure and HLA in healthy donors. The PCR ran on 60 Vbeta and 13 Jbeta primers. The assay was immunoSEQ multiplex PCR, and TCRdb's table has in-frame clones only and misses some. The table shows about 80,000 clones, with roughly 75% occurring only once. The sequenced material came from PBMCs. Receptors originate from a woman aged 40-49 years in good health and CMV-seronegative.

The chain couples TRBV25-1 to TRBJ2-2, with 7 bases identical to TRBD1. This CDR3 contains 14 residues. Germline CDR1 is MGHDK and CDR2 is SYGVNS. The junction had 7 bases not matched to a gene; V was cut back by 8 bases and J by 4 bases. CDR3 DNA sequence: TGTGCCAGCGAATGGGACAGCCTCACCGGGGAGCTGTTTTTT. Amino acid sequence: CASEWDSLTGELFF.

This clone has just a few counts. V usage is TRBV5-6 and J usage is TRBJ1-1; possibly TRBD1 for D (5 bases). CDR3 length: 15 residues. Looked up from germline, CDR1 is SGHDT and CDR2 is YYEEEE. Trimming took off 4 bases at V and 0 bases at J, with 13 bases between the two ends. In nucleotides, the CDR3 is TGTGCCAGCAGCCCTCGGGACTCAATGAACACTGAAGCTTTCTTT. Its translation: CASSPRDSMNTEAFF.

To note about this clone: The sample contains more than one DNA sequence encoding this CDR3. The rearrangement joins TRBV6-1 to TRBJ2-7; D call uncertain. CDR3 length: 13 residues. Trimming stripped 2 bases from V and 1 base from J, with 6 bases between. Germline assignment: CDR1 MNHNS and CDR2 SASEGT. CDR3 loop: CASSEQASYEQYF. The CDR3, as DNA: TGTGCCAGCAGTGAACAGGCTTCCTACGAGCAGTACTTC.

The count of this clone is one. The genes are TRBV13 and TRBJ1-3, with D possibly matching TRBD1 (5 bases). Germline CDR1 reads PRHDT; CDR2 reads FYEKMQ (reference sequence). With 5 bases removed from V and 0 bases from J, the gap between germline ends came to 11 bases. The CDR3 length is 15 residues. The CDR3 DNA is TGTGCCAGCAGCCCGACGGACAACTCTGGAAACACCATATATTTT. Translated: CASSPTDNSGNTIYF.

The J gene is TRBJ2-2, the V gene TRBV9; no definite D call. V lost 5 bases, J lost 3 bases, and 8 bases lay in between. The CDR3 is 13 residues long. Germline V gene sequence: CDR1 SGDLS, CDR2 YYNGEE. CDR3 sequence reads: CASSAYDTGELFF. CDR3 DNA: TGTGCCAGCAGTGCCTATGACACCGGGGAGCTGTTTTTT.

The CDR3 is CASSQPPGSRWNEQFF. CDR3 in DNA: TGCGCCAGCAGCCAACCCCCAGGGTCTCGGTGGAATGAGCAGTTCTTC. The rearrangement uses TRBV4-1 and TRBJ2-1; the D gene is possibly TRBD1 (5 bases). The CDR3 totals 16 residues. CDR1 is MGHRA and CDR2 is YSYEKL in the germline V gene. The V and J ends lost 2 bases and 7 bases respectively, with 18 bases between them.

The genes are TRBV4-3 and TRBJ2-7; a possible D gene is TRBD1 (5 bases). V was trimmed by 1 base and J by 3 bases, leaving 13 bases between them. Germline-derived CDR1 and CDR2 are LGHNA and YSLEER. CDR3 size: 15 residues. The CDR3 nucleotides read TGCGCCAGCAGCCAAGCGGCGCAGGGAATCTACGAGCAGTACTTC. It translates to CASSQAAQGIYEQYF.

The chain carries TRBV28 and TRBJ2-5, with TRBD2 matching over 10 bases. V lost 5 bases, J lost 3 bases, and 6 bases stayed unmatched. Germline values: CDR1 MDHEN, CDR2 SYDVKM. The CDR3 sequence is 15 residues long. The CDR3 here is CASSPAGTSEETQYF. As DNA, the CDR3 is TGTGCCAGCAGTCCGGCCGGGACTAGCGAAGAGACCCAGTACTTC. The whole variable domain, remainder taken from reference TRBV28 and TRBJ2-5, is DVKVTQSSRYLVKRTGEKVFLECVQDMDHENMFWYRQDPGLGLRLIYFSYDVKMKEKGDIPEGYSVSREKKERFSLILESASTNQTSMYLCASSPAGTSEETQYFGPGTRLLVL.

This chain joins TRBV4-2 and TRBJ2-7, with D possibly matching TRBD2 (6 bases). There are 15 residues in the CDR3. V was trimmed by 3 bases and J by 0 bases, leaving 12 bases between them. CDR1 and CDR2 from the germline V gene are LGHNA and YNFKEQ. The CDR3 loop is CASSQVGGDSYEQYF. The CDR3 DNA reads TGTGCCAGCAGCCAGGTCGGAGGGGACTCCTACGAGCAGTACTTC.

The chain is built from TRBV14 and TRBJ2-1; TRBD2 agrees at 10 bases. This CDR3 region has 17 residues. Germline-derived CDR1 and CDR2 are SGHDN and FVKESK. Germline trimming cut 4 bases from V and 8 bases from J; bases unmatched to any gene: 14. In DNA form, the CDR3 reads TGTGCCAGCAGCCCCTACCGTGGGAGCGGGAGGGCCGATGAGCAGTTCTTC. Translation: CASSPYRGSGRADEQFF.

The chain couples TRBV2 to TRBJ2-1, with unresolved D. The CDR3 length is 15 residues. CDR1 is SNHLY and CDR2 is FYNNEI in the germline V gene. The V gene lost 6 bases and the J gene lost 0 bases, with 12 bases spanning the gap. CDR3 coding DNA: TGTGCCAGCAGGGGCCCCATAAGCTCCTACAATGAGCAGTTCTTC. This sequence encodes CASRGPISSYNEQFF.

This clone has only a few counts. J is TRBJ2-2 and V is TRBV19; 7 nucleotides match TRBD1. This CDR3 is 15 amino acids long. Germline loops: CDR1 LNHDA, CDR2 SQIVND (reference sequence). J gave up 1 base and V 10 bases, and 9 bases lay outside the gene matches. This chain's CDR3 is CATSPGQLNTGELFF. Written as DNA, the CDR3 is TGTGCCACCTCCCCGGGACAGCTGAACACCGGGGAGCTGTTTTTT.

The rearrangement links TRBV5-1 to TRBJ2-7; TRBD1 aligns across 7 bases. The junction had 7 bases not matched to a gene; V was cut back by 0 bases and J by 1 base. The CDR3 sequence is 16 residues long. Germline V gene sequence: CDR1 SGHRS, CDR2 YFSETQ. CDR3 nucleotide sequence: TGCGCCAGCAGCTTGGGTGGACAGGCAGTTTCCTACGAGCAGTACTTC. Translation gives CASSLGGQAVSYEQYF.

The chain has TRBV9 and TRBJ2-2; 11 positions match TRBD2. CDR1 is SGDLS and CDR2 is YYNGEE in the germline V gene. The CDR3 covers 16 residues. V was pared by 0 bases and J by 6 bases, with 4 bases of the junction left unmatched. Here the CDR3 DNA reads TGTGCCAGCAGCGTAGCCCTAGCGGGGGGACCCGGGGAGCTGTTTTTT. Translated, it gives CASSVALAGGPGELFF. Full variable domain (rest looked up from reference TRBV9 and TRBJ2-2): DSGVTQTPKHLITATGQRVTLRCSPRSGDLSVYWYQQSLDQGLQFLIQYYNGEERAKGNILERFSAQQFPDLHSELNLSSLELGDSALYFCASSVALAGGPGELFFGEGSRLTVL.

J is TRBJ1-3 and V is TRBV18; D perhaps matches TRBD1 (6 bases). Trimming shortened V by 4 bases and J by 0 bases, and 16 bases separated the two germline ends. Germline V gene sequence: CDR1 KGHSH, CDR2 LQKENI. The CDR3 spans 17 residues. This CDR3 is CASSLGQIKNSGNTIYF. The CDR3, as DNA: TGTGCCAGCTCACTTGGACAGATCAAAAACTCTGGAAACACCATATATTTT.

The chain recombines TRBV29-1 with TRBJ2-1; TRBD2 is a possible D gene (6 bases). CDR3 length: 16 residues. Germline V lookup: CDR1 SQVTM, CDR2 ANQGSEA. With 4 bases removed from V and 1 base from J, the gap between germline ends came to 17 bases. The CDR3 is CSVVWGSGTSYNEQFF. The CDR3 DNA reads as TGCAGCGTTGTATGGGGATCCGGGACTTCCTACAATGAGCAGTTCTTC.

This rearrangement joins TRBV27 to TRBJ2-1; the match to TRBD2 covers 7 bases. The ends lost 0 bases at V and 9 bases at J; junction bases unmatched: 8. CDR3 length equals 15 residues. Germline CDR1 MNHEY, CDR2 SMNVEV (reference sequence). The CDR3 DNA is TGTGCCAGCAGTTTATCGTTGGCGGGAGAGGGTGAGCAGTTCTTC. Protein product: CASSLSLAGEGEQFF.

This rearrangement joins TRBV4-3 to TRBJ1-4, with a weak D call TRBD1 (5 bases). In germline, CDR1 is LGHNA, CDR2 YSLEER. The CDR3 contains 18 residues. The V and J ends lost 4 bases and 0 bases respectively, with 18 bases between them. The CDR3 nucleotides read TGCGCCAGCAGCCCCCGCGGACACCCCGGTGCAACTAATGAAAAACTGTTTTTT. Its translation is CASSPRGHPGATNEKLFF.

The chain employs TRBV27 and TRBJ1-5; unclear D gene. The germline gives CDR1 MNHEY, CDR2 SMNVEV (reference sequence). The V gene lost 5 bases and the J gene lost 0 bases, with 8 bases spanning the gap. The CDR3 loop spans 14 amino acids. CDR3 bases: TGTGCCAGCAGTCCCTCCTCTAGCAATCAGCCCCAGCATTTT. Translation: CASSPSSSNQPQHF.

Only a few counts were recorded for this clone. The chain uses TRBV2 and TRBJ1-2; D perhaps matches TRBD1 (6 bases). The CDR3 runs 13 residues. The V gene lost 4 bases and the J gene lost 6 bases, with 12 bases spanning the gap. Germline V gene data show CDR1 as SNHLY and CDR2 as FYNNEI. The CDR3: CASSVAGADGYTF. In DNA form, the CDR3 reads TGTGCCAGCAGTGTGGCAGGGGCGGATGGCTACACCTTC.

The CDR3 DNA is TGTGCCAGTAGTATTAGCGGGGGCCCCGCGGGGGTGACCCAGTACTTC. Translated, it gives CASSISGGPAGVTQYF. The gene calls are TRBV19 and TRBJ2-5; 9 nucleotides line up with TRBD2. The ends lost 3 bases at V and 7 bases at J; junction bases unmatched: 12. The CDR3 runs 16 residues. Germline V gene sequence: CDR1 LNHDA, CDR2 SQIVND (reference sequence).

This clone was seen only a few times. This rearrangement joins TRBV15 to TRBJ2-5, with D perhaps matching TRBD2 (5 bases). Between the trimmed V and J ends, which lost 0 bases and 3 bases, there was a span of 11 bases. The CDR3 sequence is 15 residues long. CDR1 is LNHNV and CDR2 is YYDKDF in the germline V gene (reference sequence). Written as DNA, the CDR3 is TGTGCCACCAGCAGAGACGTATCCGGGAAAGAGACCCAGTACTTC. Translated: CATSRDVSGKETQYF.

The genes are TRBV30 and TRBJ2-5, with 9 bases aligning to TRBD2. Near its end, the DNA agrees better with TRBJ2-7, so the J call may be wrong. The CDR3 is 13 residues long. Germline V gene lookup returns CDR1 GTSNPN and CDR2 SVGIG (reference sequence). This chain's CDR3 is CASTGTSPYEQYF. The CDR3 region has the DNA TGTGCCTCGACCGGGACTAGCCCTTACGAGCAGTACTTC.

V usage is TRBV30 and J usage is TRBJ1-3; 9 nucleotides line up with TRBD1. CDR3 length: 16 amino acids. Trimming removed 0 bases from V and 3 bases from J; junction bases left unmatched: 6. Per germline, CDR1 GTSNPN and CDR2 SVGIG (reference sequence). The CDR3 DNA follows: TGTGCCTGGAGTGTACCGACAGGGGGAGGTGGAAACACCATATATTTT. Its translation: CAWSVPTGGGGNTIYF.

This clone was detected a few times. J is TRBJ1-3 and V is TRBV30, with 7 bases aligning to TRBD1. The CDR3 has 16 amino acids. The germline CDR1 and CDR2 sequences are GTSNPN and SVGIG (reference sequence). Unmatched junction bases numbered 7, after V lost 2 bases and J lost 0 bases. This CDR3 is CAWSPQGGNSGNTIYF. CDR3 nucleotide sequence: TGTGCCTGGAGTCCGCAGGGGGGTAACTCTGGAAACACCATATATTTT.